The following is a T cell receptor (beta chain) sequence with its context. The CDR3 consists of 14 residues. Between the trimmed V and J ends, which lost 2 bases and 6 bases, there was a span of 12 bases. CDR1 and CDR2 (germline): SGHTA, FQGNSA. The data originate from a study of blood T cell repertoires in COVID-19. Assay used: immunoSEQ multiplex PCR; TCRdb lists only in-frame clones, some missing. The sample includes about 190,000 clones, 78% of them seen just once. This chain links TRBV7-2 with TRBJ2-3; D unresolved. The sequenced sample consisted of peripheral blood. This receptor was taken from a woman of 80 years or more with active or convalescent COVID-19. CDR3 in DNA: TGTGCCAGCAGCTTAAATCTCGGTACCGATACGCAGTATTTT. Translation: CASSLNLGTDTQYF.